Listed below are T cell receptor beta chains from one sample, sequenced in a study of PD-1 blockade in classical Hodgkin lymphoma. Libraries were prepared by immunoSEQ multiplex PCR; TCRdb keeps only in-frame clonotypes and omits some of them. The data show tens of thousands of clones, 90% seen once. This material consisted of peripheral blood mononuclear cells (PBMCs), taken before the fourth cycle of nivolumab. These receptors were taken from a human donor with classical Hodgkin lymphoma. Each CDR3 is given with its conserved first and last residue. D genes are given only for firm matches. The size of a clone is reported for some rows only, either as once, few or many, or as a class for expanded clones.

d_call: TRBD1
clone_size: .
j_call: TRBJ1-1
v_call: TRBV10-3
cdr3_nt: TGTGCCATCAGTGGGAGACAGGGTTTGGACACTGAAGCTTTCTTT
cdr3_aa: CAISGRQGLDTEAFF

d_call: .
clone_size: .
j_call: TRBJ1-2
v_call: TRBV30
cdr3_nt: TGTGCCTGCACCCCCCGGGGGCGAGCGAGAAACTATGGCTACACCTTC
cdr3_aa: CACTPRGRARNYGYTF

d_call: .
clone_size: .
j_call: TRBJ1-5
v_call: TRBV10-3
cdr3_nt: TGTGCCATCAGTGAATCGCTCTGGAGGGGAGGCGAGAATCAGCCCCAGCATTTT
cdr3_aa: CAISESLWRGGENQPQHF

d_call: .
clone_size: .
j_call: TRBJ1-1
v_call: TRBV9
cdr3_nt: TGTGCCAGCAGCGTACTAGGGGGAGGGACTGAAGCTTTCTTT
cdr3_aa: CASSVLGGGTEAFF

d_call: TRBD1
clone_size: few
j_call: TRBJ1-5
v_call: TRBV28
cdr3_nt: TGTGCCAGCAGTTCCCCCGACAGGGGAATGAGTTTTGGGTCCCAGCATTTT
cdr3_aa: CASSSPDRGMSFGSQHF

d_call: .
clone_size: .
j_call: TRBJ2-7
v_call: TRBV5-6
cdr3_nt: TGTGCCAGCAGCTTAGGCGGATTCTACGAGCAGTACTTC
cdr3_aa: CASSLGGFYEQYF

d_call: TRBD1
clone_size: .
j_call: TRBJ2-7
v_call: TRBV4-1
cdr3_nt: TGCGCCAGCAGCCAATTAACGGGGACAGGGCCTTCCTACGAGCAGTACTTC
cdr3_aa: CASSQLTGTGPSYEQYF

d_call: .
clone_size: once
j_call: TRBJ2-2
v_call: TRBV13
cdr3_nt: TGTGCCAGCAGCTTAGGACTTGGTGACACCGGGGAGCTGTTTTTT
cdr3_aa: CASSLGLGDTGELFF

d_call: TRBD1
clone_size: .
j_call: TRBJ1-1
v_call: TRBV5-8
cdr3_nt: TGTGCCAGCAGCTTGGTGAGGGGGCTGAGGGACACTGAAGCTTTCTTT
cdr3_aa: CASSLVRGLRDTEAFF

d_call: .
clone_size: .
j_call: TRBJ1-1
v_call: TRBV27
cdr3_nt: TGTGCCAGCAGTTTATCGATGGGGACGAACACTGAAGCTTTCTTT
cdr3_aa: CASSLSMGTNTEAFF

d_call: .
clone_size: .
j_call: TRBJ2-3
v_call: TRBV4-2
cdr3_nt: TGTGCCAGCAGCCCGCGACAGACTTATTTACCGACAGATACGCAGTATTTT
cdr3_aa: CASSPRQTYLPTDTQYF

d_call: .
clone_size: .
j_call: TRBJ1-2
v_call: TRBV28
cdr3_nt: TGTGCCAGCAGTTCCACGGGGGGGGCAAGTGGCTACACCTTC
cdr3_aa: CASSSTGGASGYTF

d_call: TRBD1
clone_size: .
j_call: TRBJ1-4
v_call: TRBV9
cdr3_nt: TGTGCCAGCAGCGTAGGCAGGGGGCGTCTAACTAATGAAAAACTGTTTTTT
cdr3_aa: CASSVGRGRLTNEKLFF

d_call: .
clone_size: .
j_call: TRBJ1-1
v_call: TRBV10-3
cdr3_nt: TGTGCCATCAGTGAGTCGGGAGACACTGAAGCTTTCTTT
cdr3_aa: CAISESGDTEAFF

d_call: .
clone_size: .
j_call: TRBJ1-2
v_call: TRBV19
cdr3_nt: TGTGCCAGTAGAATGGATCGGTATGGCTACACCTTC
cdr3_aa: CASRMDRYGYTF

d_call: .
clone_size: .
j_call: TRBJ2-5
v_call: TRBV7-3
cdr3_nt: TGTGCCAGCAGCTCCCTGACCCAAGAGACCCAGTACTTC
cdr3_aa: CASSSLTQETQYF

d_call: TRBD1
clone_size: .
j_call: TRBJ1-2
v_call: TRBV12-5
cdr3_nt: TGTGCTAGTGGTTTGACCCTGGACAGGGAAAACTATGGCTACACCTTC
cdr3_aa: CASGLTLDRENYGYTF

d_call: TRBD2
clone_size: .
j_call: TRBJ2-1
v_call: TRBV2
cdr3_nt: TGTGCCAGCAGTGAATCCAGCGGGGGGCCATACAATGAGCAGTTCTTC
cdr3_aa: CASSESSGGPYNEQFF

d_call: TRBD1
clone_size: .
j_call: TRBJ1-1
v_call: TRBV7-8
cdr3_nt: TGTGCCAGCAGCTTAGGGGTATATCAGGGGGGAGGCGGCACTGAAGCTTTCTTT
cdr3_aa: CASSLGVYQGGGGTEAFF

d_call: .
clone_size: .
j_call: TRBJ1-2
v_call: TRBV30
cdr3_nt: TGTGCCTGGAGTTTGGCCGGCCCGGGAGGCTACACCTTC
cdr3_aa: CAWSLAGPGGYTF

d_call: .
clone_size: .
j_call: TRBJ2-7
v_call: TRBV7-5
cdr3_nt: TGTGTCAGAAGCTACCGGACAGGGGACTACGAGCAGTACTTC
cdr3_aa: CVRSYRTGDYEQYF

d_call: TRBD2
clone_size: .
j_call: TRBJ2-7
v_call: TRBV7-6
cdr3_nt: TGTGCCAGCAGCTTAGGGGGGGGAGCCTACGAGCAGTACTTC
cdr3_aa: CASSLGGGAYEQYF

d_call: .
clone_size: .
j_call: TRBJ2-2
v_call: TRBV19
cdr3_nt: TGTGCCAGTGGAGGCAGAATTTCATCCGGGGAGCTGTTTTTT
cdr3_aa: CASGGRISSGELFF

d_call: .
clone_size: .
j_call: TRBJ2-2
v_call: TRBV11-3
cdr3_nt: TGTGCCAGCAGCTTAACAGGGAAGGACTCGGAGGAGCTGTTTTTT
cdr3_aa: CASSLTGKDSEELFF

d_call: .
clone_size: .
j_call: TRBJ2-1
v_call: TRBV4-2
cdr3_nt: TGTGCCAGCAGCCAAGATCTGGACTCCTACAATGAGCAGTTCTTC
cdr3_aa: CASSQDLDSYNEQFF

d_call: .
clone_size: .
j_call: TRBJ1-3
v_call: TRBV14
cdr3_nt: TGTGCCAGCAGCCACTCCTCCGGACAGCACCCCCTCGGCCGTTATCTAGGAAACACCATATATTTT
cdr3_aa: CASSHSSGQHPLGRYLGNTIYF